The 18 T cell receptor beta chains presented below share a single source sample, sequenced in a study of spatial heterogeneity in lung cancer (dated by TCRdb to the late 2010s). The intended sense of this specimen's time point label: sample taken at primary tumor resection. The method behind the library was 5' RACE. Instrument used: NextSeq 500. In TCRdb, the public reads were trimmed at Q25 with fastp and aligned with MiXCR, with productive beta chains retained. Merged by CDR3 protein, the rows form single entries marked with the most common genes and DNA. The sample records around 15,000 distinct CDR3 sequences, 6.8% of which are singletons. The top ten clones comprise around 19% of the sample. These receptors have no known antigen. The research as a whole found: A correlation was observed between the number of expanded intratumoral alpha and beta TCRs and the tumor nonsynonymous mutation count.

This material consisted of lung tumor tissue, taken at surgery. These receptors all come from a female donor with early-stage non-small cell lung cancer.

This clonotype was recorded many times. This chain connects TRBV20-1 to TRBJ1-1; tentative D call: TRBD1 (6 bases). This CDR3 spans 12 amino acids. Germline values: CDR1 DFQATT, CDR2 SNEGSKA (reference sequence). The ends were cut back, 5 bases at V and 7 bases at J, with 14 bases in the middle. The CDR3 spells CSAYTGQHEAFF. CDR3 DNA sequence: TGCAGTGCTTATACAGGACAGCATGAAGCTTTCTTT.

J is TRBJ2-7 and V is TRBV30; the match to TRBD2 covers 8 bases. The CDR3 runs to 14 residues. The V gene end was trimmed by 1 base and the J gene end by 1 base; junction bases not matched to a gene: 3. Looked up from germline, CDR1 is GTSNPN and CDR2 is SVGIG (reference sequence). The CDR3 nucleotides are TGTGCCTGGAGTGCGGGACTAGATTCCTACGAGCAGTACTTC. Protein product: CAWSAGLDSYEQYF.

This clonotype was detected many times. This rearrangement joins TRBV11-2 to TRBJ1-6; weak D call: TRBD1 (5 bases). CDR3 length equals 16 residues. Germline V gene data show CDR1 as SGHAT and CDR2 as FQNNGV. Trimming removed 2 bases at V and 2 bases at J, with 10 bases between. CDR3 sequence reads: CASSLKGSTYNSPLHF. The CDR3 DNA reads as TGTGCCAGCAGCTTAAAGGGGAGCACCTATAATTCACCCCTCCACTTT.

This clonotype was observed at least ten times. V and J are TRBV7-2 and TRBJ1-2; TRBD1 aligns across 8 bases. The V gene's germline CDR1 is SGHTA and CDR2 FQGNSA. The CDR3 contains 14 residues. The junction had 6 bases not matched to a gene; V was cut back by 5 bases and J by 4 bases. The CDR3, as DNA: TGTGCCAGCAGCGGAGGACAGGGAGGCTATGGCTACACCTTC. It encodes CASSGGQGGYGYTF.

This clonotype is labeled medium-sized (0.01 to 0.1%). This chain connects TRBV7-9 to TRBJ2-7; TRBD2 aligns across 7 bases. V gave up 5 bases and J gave up 7 bases; unmatched junction bases: 17. This CDR3 region has 16 residues. CDR1 is SEHNR and CDR2 is FQNEAQ in the germline V gene (reference sequence). This CDR3 is CASSPPGTIGSVEQYF. The CDR3 region has the DNA TGTGCCAGCAGCCCACCCGGGACTATAGGTTCAGTTGAGCAGTACTTC.

This clonotype was seen many times. The chain combines TRBV20-1 with TRBJ1-1; no clear D gene. Deletions cut 0 bases from V and 2 bases from J, with 13 bases between. CDR1 and CDR2 (germline): DFQATT, SNEGSKA (reference sequence). There are 15 residues in the CDR3. CDR3 sequence reads: CSARDSGEINTEAFF. In DNA, the CDR3 is TGCAGTGCTAGAGATAGCGGTGAAATCAACACTGAAGCTTTCTTT.

This clonotype came up many times. CDR3 nucleotide sequence: TGTGCCAGCAGTGAAGGGCAGGCGTCCGCTCTGGGGTATGGCTACACCTTC. Its translation: CASSEGQASALGYGYTF. J is TRBJ1-2 and V is TRBV6-1; no definite D call. CDR1 and CDR2 from the germline V gene are MNHNS and SASEGT. With 1 base removed from V and 5 bases from J, the gap between germline ends came to 20 bases. This CDR3 contains 17 residues.

V and J are TRBV6-1 and TRBJ1-4; TRBD1 is a possible D gene (6 bases). The germline CDR1 and CDR2 sequences are MNHNS and SASEGT. This CDR3 is 13 amino acids long. Trimming removed 3 bases from V and 7 bases from J, with 9 bases in between. The CDR3: CASSELQGEKLFF. The CDR3 nucleotides are TGTGCCAGCAGTGAGTTACAGGGTGAAAAACTGTTTTTT.

This clonotype was counted ten times or more. V is TRBV4-3 and J is TRBJ1-4; no reliable D call. The CDR3 is 16 residues long. The V end was cut by 0 bases, the J end by 5 bases, with 13 bases between. In germline, CDR1 is LGHNA, CDR2 YSLEER. The DNA of the CDR3 is TGCGCCAGCAGCCAAGATTGGAGGGCCTGGAATGAAAAACTGTTTTTT. It translates to CASSQDWRAWNEKLFF.

The V and J genes are TRBV11-1 and TRBJ2-7; D is ambiguous. This CDR3 is 15 amino acids long. Deletions cut 4 bases from V and 3 bases from J, with 16 bases between. From germline, CDR1 is SGHAT and CDR2 FQDESV (reference sequence). CDR3 bases: TGTGCCAGCAGCTCCGACCTTACATATTACTACGAGCAGTACTTC. It encodes CASSSDLTYYYEQYF.

J is TRBJ2-7 and V is TRBV7-6; D is perhaps TRBD2 (6 bases). The CDR3 extends over 15 amino acids. CDR1 and CDR2 (germline): SGHVS, FNYEAQ. Trimming removed 0 bases from V and 2 bases from J, with 11 bases in between. Written as DNA, the CDR3 is TGTGCCAGCAGCTTAGCGGAGGGAGAGGCCTACGAGCAGTACTTC. This sequence encodes CASSLAEGEAYEQYF.

This clonotype was seen repeatedly, ten times or more. The chain uses TRBV6-5 and TRBJ1-1; TRBD1 agrees at 7 bases. The trim removed 4 bases at V and 11 bases at J, leaving 13 bases unmatched. The germline gives CDR1 MNHEY, CDR2 SVGAGI. The CDR3 covers 14 residues. The CDR3 coding sequence is TGTGCCAGCAGTTCCGGGACAGTGGGCCGGTTGGCTTTCTTT. Residues: CASSSGTVGRLAFF.

This clonotype was seen many times. The CDR3 here is CASSFTGGIEKLFF. CDR3 coding DNA: TGTGCCAGCAGCTTTACAGGGGGCATTGAAAAACTGTTTTTT. This rearrangement joins TRBV28 to TRBJ1-4; 9 bases agree with TRBD1. Germline CDR1 and CDR2: MDHEN and SYDVKM. This CDR3 comprises 14 residues. The junction had 6 bases not matched to a gene; V was cut back by 6 bases and J by 7 bases.

The chain joins TRBV27 to TRBJ2-5; TRBD1 is a possible D gene (5 bases). Germline values: CDR1 MNHEY, CDR2 SMNVEV (reference sequence). Trimming took off 2 bases at V and 7 bases at J, with 11 bases between the two ends. There are 13 residues in the CDR3. The CDR3 protein is CASSLTGPSTQYF. The CDR3 nucleotides read TGTGCCAGCAGTTTAACAGGACCGTCGACCCAGTACTTC.

This clonotype was counted ten times or more. V gene TRBV9 combines with J gene TRBJ1-5; D is possibly TRBD1 (6 bases). CDR3 size: 14 residues. The V and J ends lost 8 bases and 4 bases respectively, with 16 bases between them. Germline-derived CDR1 and CDR2 are SGDLS and YYNGEE. The chain's CDR3 is CASNGGDMNQPQHF. CDR3 DNA sequence: TGTGCCAGTAACGGGGGGGACATGAATCAGCCCCAGCATTTT.

This clonotype was recorded at least ten times. This chain uses TRBV28 with TRBJ2-1, with no clear D. Trimming stripped 4 bases from V and 2 bases from J, with 15 bases between. Germline values: CDR1 MDHEN, CDR2 SYDVKM. This CDR3 region has 16 residues. For the CDR3, the DNA is TGTGCCAGCAGTTCCACAATGGACGGTACCTACAATGAGCAGTTCTTC. Its translation: CASSSTMDGTYNEQFF.

A few counts support this clonotype. Compared with germline, one end of the junction differs, possibly owing to a read error. V gene TRBV5-6 combines with J gene TRBJ1-2; the D gene is possibly TRBD1 (5 bases). Germline loops: CDR1 SGHDT, CDR2 YYEEEE. The CDR3 covers 14 residues. Written as DNA, the CDR3 is TGTGCCAGCAGCTCTTACGCAACGACAGAAGTCTTCTCCTTC. Translation gives CASSSYATTEVFSF.

The rearrangement joins TRBV3-1 to TRBJ1-1; 7 bases align to TRBD1. In germline, CDR1 is LGHDT, CDR2 YNNKEL (reference sequence). The CDR3 extends over 15 amino acids. The J segment lost 4 bases and the V segment lost 0 bases, leaving 5 bases of the junction unmatched. CDR3 protein: CASSQEGGASTEAFF. As DNA, the CDR3 is TGTGCCAGCAGCCAAGAAGGGGGCGCGAGCACTGAAGCTTTCTTT.